The rows below give T cell receptor beta chains drawn from one sample of a study of regulatory T cells in long-lasting Graves disease. TCRdb re-derived calls from the multiplex PCR reads in MiXCR, one entry per CDR3 protein. This table holds roughly 400,000 distinct CDR3 sequences, around 21% found once. The starting material was peripheral blood mononuclear cells (PBMCs), obtained when the disease was refractory, from a patient treated with antithyroid drugs. These receptors were collected from a female donor with Graves disease. The CDR3 runs from the conserved cysteine through the conserved F or W. The order of the fields is V gene, clone size, D gene, J gene, CDR3 length, CDR3 protein, CDR3 DNA. D genes are given only for firm matches. A row's size may be missing; if present it is once, few, many or a size class.

TRBV3-1	-	TRBD2	TRBJ2-7	14	CASSHGAGDYEQYF	TGTGCCAGCAGCCACGGAGCGGGAGACTACGAGCAGTACTTC
TRBV15	-	-	TRBJ2-7	14	CATSSGGNSYEQYF	TGTGCCACCAGCAGTGGGGGGAACTCCTACGAGCAGTACTTC
TRBV28	-	TRBD2	TRBJ2-7	14	CASTTDWGGNEQYF	TGTGCCAGCACCACGGACTGGGGGGGGAATGAGCAGTACTTC
TRBV20-1	few	-	TRBJ1-4	15	CSATSGQATNEKLFF	TGCAGTGCTACTTCGGGGCAGGCAACTAATGAAAAACTGTTTTTT
TRBV11-1	-	-	TRBJ1-1	13	CASSLDINTEAFF	TGTGCCAGCAGCTTAGACATTAACACTGAAGCTTTCTTT
TRBV2	many	TRBD2	TRBJ2-7	15	CASHVAGTHAHEQYF	TGTGCCAGTCATGTAGCGGGCACGCACGCCCACGAGCAGTACTTC
TRBV6-2/TRBV6-3	many	-	TRBJ1-4	15	CASSYDGTANEKLFF	TGTGCCAGCAGTTACGACGGGACGGCGAATGAAAAACTGTTTTTT
TRBV7-8	-	-	TRBJ1-6	16	CASSSMDSSYNPPLHF	TGTGCCAGCAGCTCAATGGACAGCTCCTATAATCCACCCCTCCACTTT
TRBV5-1	-	-	TRBJ2-5	13	CASSTTSQETQYF	TGCGCCAGCAGCACAACGTCCCAAGAGACCCAGTACTTC
TRBV12-3/TRBV12-4	many	-	TRBJ1-2	15	CASSNRVGANYGYTF	TGTGCCAGCAGTAACAGGGTAGGGGCTAACTATGGCTACACCTTC
TRBV2	many	-	TRBJ2-2	17	CASSEGWVLPNTGELFF	TGTGCCAGCAGTGAAGGGTGGGTACTACCGAACACCGGGGAGCTGTTTTTT
TRBV7-9	-	-	TRBJ1-4	11	CASREAEKLFF	TGTGCCAGCAGAGAGGCTGAAAAACTGTTTTTT
TRBV28	-	TRBD1	TRBJ2-3	15	CASSFRDSSTDTQYF	TGTGCCAGCAGTTTTCGGGACAGCAGCACAGATACGCAGTATTTT
TRBV9	few	TRBD2	TRBJ2-2	18	CASSVATGLAGDTGELFF	TGTGCCAGCAGCGTAGCCACGGGACTAGCGGGAGATACCGGGGAGCTGTTTTTT
TRBV7-9	few	-	TRBJ2-7	14	CASSSLDENYEQYF	TGTGCCAGCAGCTCTCTAGACGAAAACTACGAGCAGTACTTC